The 18 T cell receptor beta chains below all came from one sample that was sequenced in a study of shared clonotypes between healthy human individuals (dated by TCRdb to about 2020). Libraries were built with the immunoSEQ multiplex PCR assay. The table was pulled from immuneACCESS by TCRdb, which kept in-frame rearrangements only. Such tables lose some clones; where checked, under half of the loss comes from unresolved V genes, and the rest has no known cause. The sample table contains approximately 2.5 million clones; only one count was recorded for around 90% of them. The ten largest clones capture 0.11% to 0.15% of the sample. Source material: naive CD4+ T cells sorted from blood. According to the study, the label for this sample's cell subset or site signals: CD45RA+ positively selected. The receptor source for this set is a man aged 18-30 years in good health.

The chain couples TRBV2 to TRBJ2-7; perhaps TRBD1 as D (7 bases). Per germline, CDR1 SNHLY and CDR2 FYNNEI. With 5 bases removed from V and 6 bases from J, the gap between germline ends came to 20 bases. The length of the CDR3 is 15 residues. The CDR3 sequence is CASSSGAGGISEQYF. CDR3 nucleotide sequence: TGTGCCAGCAGTTCGGGGGCAGGGGGGATTAGCGAGCAGTACTTC.

The V call is TRBV6-1, the J call TRBJ2-1; 14 bases match TRBD2. From germline, CDR1 is MNHNS and CDR2 SASEGT. V lost 7 bases and J lost 7; bases outside the gene matches: 6. The CDR3 runs 15 residues. The CDR3, as DNA: TGTGCCAGCACGTCGACTAGCGGGGGGGTAAATGAGCAGTTCTTC. It translates to CASTSTSGGVNEQFF.

The gene calls are TRBV5-4 and TRBJ2-7; 11 bases are shared with TRBD1. The CDR3 extends over 15 amino acids. CDR1 is SGHNT, CDR2 YYREEE, per germline (reference sequence). The V and J ends lost 3 bases and 3 bases, in that order; junction bases with no gene match: 5. CDR3 amino acids: CASSYRTGGFYEQYF. Here the CDR3 DNA reads TGTGCCAGCAGCTATAGGACAGGGGGCTTCTACGAGCAGTACTTC.

J is TRBJ1-5 and V is TRBV19; D might be TRBD1 (5 bases). V was shortened by 11 bases and J by 0 bases, with 29 bases between the two germline ends. Looked up from germline, CDR1 is LNHDA and CDR2 is SQIVND (reference sequence). The CDR3 is made up of 19 amino acids. CDR3 sequence (DNA): TGTGCCGCGACCCCGGGGGGGAGTCGGGCAGCGTATAGCAATCAGCCCCAGCATTTT. Translating gives CAATPGGSRAAYSNQPQHF.

The chain links TRBV6-5 to TRBJ2-3; no firm D call. CDR1 is MNHEY and CDR2 is SVGAGI in the germline V gene. This CDR3 has 16 amino acids. Trimming took 0 bases from V and 1 from J, leaving 11 bases between them. The CDR3 bases are TGTGCCAGCAGTTACTCCTTCTCTGGCGGCACAGATACGCAGTATTTT. Amino acids: CASSYSFSGGTDTQYF.

The chain couples TRBV6-5 to TRBJ1-4; maybe TRBD1 (5 bases). This CDR3 comprises 14 residues. Germline CDR1 and CDR2: MNHEY and SVGAGI. V was shortened by 6 bases and J by 4 bases, with 12 bases between the two germline ends. The CDR3 region is CASRETAVNEKLFF. The DNA of the CDR3 is TGTGCCAGCAGGGAGACAGCCGTTAATGAAAAACTGTTTTTT.

A few counts support this clone. V gene TRBV29-1 combines with J gene TRBJ1-1, with TRBD1 as a possible D gene (6 bases). V gave up 1 base and J gave up 0 bases, with 9 bases separating them. CDR3 size: 14 residues. Per germline, CDR1 SQVTM and CDR2 ANQGSEA. CDR3 amino acids: CSVEGTVMNTEAFF. The DNA for the CDR3 is TGCAGCGTTGAAGGGACAGTTATGAACACTGAAGCTTTCTTT.

As regards this clone: Other DNA sequences of this sample code for an identical CDR3. The chain combines TRBV7-2 with TRBJ2-3; D may correspond to TRBD1 or TRBD2 (5 bases each). The CDR3 is made up of 13 amino acids. V dropped 1 base and J dropped 3 bases, with 5 bases sitting between them. Looked up from germline, CDR1 is SGHTA and CDR2 is FQGNSA. The CDR3 DNA follows: TGTGCCAGCAGCTTAGGGGGGACAGATACGCAGTATTTT. Protein product: CASSLGGTDTQYF.

The rearrangement uses TRBV19 and TRBJ1-1; maybe TRBD1 (5 bases). This CDR3 comprises 14 residues. CDR1 LNHDA and CDR2 SQIVND come from the germline V gene (reference sequence). Trimming cost V 5 bases and J 0 bases, with 10 bases left between them. CDR3 protein: CASSSGLLNTEAFF. CDR3 nucleotide sequence: TGTGCCAGTAGTTCAGGGCTTTTGAACACTGAAGCTTTCTTT.

The chain couples TRBV5-5 to TRBJ2-3, with D perhaps TRBD2 (5 bases). Germline V gives CDR1 SGHKS, CDR2 YYEKEE (reference sequence). V was cut by 3 bases and J by 2 bases, with 10 bases left in between. The CDR3 spans 14 residues. The CDR3 reads CASSSERPTDTQYF. The CDR3 nucleotides are TGTGCCAGCAGCTCGGAGCGGCCCACAGATACGCAGTATTTT.

The V call is TRBV5-1, the J call TRBJ1-2, with TRBD1 matching 9 bases. This CDR3 is built from 16 residues. V shed 3 bases and J 0 bases; nucleotides not matched to a gene: 6. CDR1 and CDR2 from the germline V gene are SGHRS and YFSETQ. The CDR3 reads CASSSGGTGPNYGYTF. The CDR3 nucleotides are TGCGCCAGCAGCTCAGGCGGGACAGGGCCTAACTATGGCTACACCTTC.

This sequence joins TRBV27 and TRBJ1-2; 7 bases line up with TRBD1. Germline V gene lookup returns CDR1 MNHEY and CDR2 SMNVEV (reference sequence). The CDR3 is 13 residues long. V trimming: 8 bases; J trimming: 5 bases; junction bases outside the gene matches: 8. This chain's CDR3 is CASGETGWYGYTF. CDR3 sequence (DNA): TGTGCCAGCGGGGAGACAGGGTGGTATGGCTACACCTTC.

This chain uses TRBV7-2 with TRBJ1-1; no definite D call. V was cut by 1 base and J by 4 bases, with 7 bases left in between. CDR1 and CDR2 (germline): SGHTA, FQGNSA. This CDR3 region has 13 residues. As DNA, the CDR3 is TGTGCCAGCAGCTTAGTGGTCCCCACTGAAGCTTTCTTT. Translating it yields CASSLVVPTEAFF.

J is TRBJ2-6 and V is TRBV5-8; D is unclear. Germline V gene data show CDR1 as SGHTS and CDR2 as YDEGEE. CDR3 length: 14 amino acids. V shed 5 bases and J shed 0 bases, with 6 bases lying between them. CDR3 residues: CASRGYSGANVLTF. The CDR3 nucleotides read TGTGCCAGCAGGGGGTACTCTGGGGCCAACGTCCTGACTTTC.

The V gene is TRBV19, the J gene TRBJ1-4; no firm D call. Germline loops: CDR1 LNHDA, CDR2 SQIVND (reference sequence). The CDR3 consists of 14 residues. Trimming left V 4 bases short and J 3 bases short, with 9 bases between. CDR3 bases: TGTGCCAGTAGTAGCCGGGGATCTAATGAAAAACTGTTTTTT. The encoded protein is CASSSRGSNEKLFF. The full variable domain, completed using reference TRBV19 and TRBJ1-4, is DGGITQSPKYLFRKEGQNVTLSCEQNLNHDAMYWYRQDPGQGLRLIYYSQIVNDFQKGDIAEGYSVSREKKESFPLTVTSAQKNPTAFYLCASSSRGSNEKLFFGSGTQLSVL.

This CDR3 is CASSSGPNYGYTF. CDR3 nucleotide sequence: TGTGCCAGCAGCTCGGGGCCTAACTATGGCTACACCTTC. The chain combines TRBV11-1 with TRBJ1-2; D possibly corresponds to TRBD1 (5 bases). The CDR3 covers 13 residues. Looked up from germline, CDR1 is SGHAT and CDR2 is FQDESV (reference sequence). Deletions cut 4 bases from V and 0 bases from J, with 6 bases between.

This chain links TRBV30 with TRBJ1-1; TRBD1 might be the D (5 bases). There are 15 residues in the CDR3. Trimming removed 1 base at V and 0 bases at J, with 12 bases between. Germline V gene sequence: CDR1 GTSNPN, CDR2 SVGIG (reference sequence). CDR3 amino acids: CAWSAPGTMNTEAFF. CDR3 bases: TGTGCCTGGAGTGCCCCCGGGACCATGAACACTGAAGCTTTCTTT.

The V call is TRBV18, the J call TRBJ1-1, with D possibly matching TRBD1 (6 bases). Trimming stripped 2 bases from V and 7 bases from J, with 11 bases between. CDR3 length: 13 amino acids. Germline values: CDR1 KGHSH, CDR2 LQKENI. CDR3: CASSPGDTLEAFF. CDR3 nucleotide sequence: TGTGCCAGCTCACCAGGGGACACCCTTGAAGCTTTCTTT.